This TCR beta chain was sequenced in a study of shared clonotypes between healthy human individuals. A note on this clone: No antigen is known for it.

Notes on the study in general: Four donors had about 5% of their naive CD4 clonotypes in common.

Clones were read by immunoSEQ multiplex PCR, and TCRdb kept only the in-frame ones, dropping some. The table has under 550,000 clones, about 95% seen once. The sequence derives from a woman aged 25 to 45 in good health. The sample taken for sequencing was naive CD4+ T cells sorted from blood. Noted subset: CD45RA+ positively selected.

The CDR3 reads CASSRGGTKNIQYF. CDR3 nucleotides: TGTGCCAGCAGTCGAGGAGGAACCAAAAACATTCAGTACTTC. The J gene is TRBJ2-4, the V gene TRBV6-5, with a possible D match to TRBD2 (5 bases). This CDR3 contains 14 residues. The V gene lost 5 bases and the J gene lost 2 bases, with 10 bases spanning the gap. Germline assignment: CDR1 MNHEY and CDR2 SVGAGI.